One and the same sample provided the 18 T cell receptor beta chains below, sequenced in a study of patients and donors after allogeneic stem cell transplantation. From the RT-PCR reads, TCRdb called clonotypes with MiXCR, one entry per CDR3 protein. The sample includes 85,000 to 90,000 distinct CDR3 sequences, 45% to 50% of them seen just once. Material for sequencing was blood, either unsorted or a sorted T cell fraction (not recorded which). The receptor source for this set is a human donor who was either an allogeneic HSCT recipient or a stem cell or donor lymphocyte infusion donor (not recorded which). It is not recorded whose cells these are; they may come from a transplant donor.

This clonotype was detected a few times. This chain links TRBV29-1 with TRBJ1-3; D remains ambiguous. Per germline, CDR1 SQVTM and CDR2 ANQGSEA. This CDR3 region has 13 residues. CDR3: CGSPSSSGNTIYF. CDR3 DNA: TGCGGCTCCCCATCGAGCTCTGGAAACACCATATATTTT.

The CDR3, as DNA: TGCAGTGCTAGAGACACTATTACTAACTATGGCTACACCTTC. Protein sequence: CSARDTITNYGYTF. The V gene is TRBV20-1, the J gene TRBJ1-2; D is uncertain. This CDR3 has 14 amino acids. Trimming pared 0 bases from V and 0 bases from J, leaving 8 bases between. Germline-derived CDR1 and CDR2 are DFQATT and SNEGSKA (reference sequence).

The V and J genes are TRBV7-9 and TRBJ2-7; D is uncertain. CDR1 SEHNR and CDR2 FQNEAQ come from the germline V gene (reference sequence). The CDR3 contains 11 residues. V was pared by 5 bases and J by 4 bases, with 6 bases between. The CDR3 protein is CASSHWYEQYF. The CDR3 DNA follows: TGTGCCAGCAGCCACTGGTACGAGCAGTACTTC.

This sequence joins TRBV6-1 and TRBJ1-6; no clear D gene. Germline V gene lookup returns CDR1 MNHNS and CDR2 SASEGT. The CDR3 contains 14 residues. The V gene lost 4 bases and the J gene lost 6 bases, with 10 bases spanning the gap. The chain's CDR3 is CASSAVDGNSPLHF. CDR3 bases: TGTGCCAGCAGTGCGGTGGACGGTAATTCACCCCTCCACTTT.

This clonotype was seen a handful of times. The chain uses TRBV20-1 and TRBJ1-2; no clear D gene. Germline CDR1 DFQATT, CDR2 SNEGSKA (reference sequence). Trimming took off 1 base at V and 2 bases at J, with 5 bases between the two ends. The CDR3 extends over 12 amino acids. The CDR3 here is CSARGRNYGYTF. CDR3 coding DNA: TGCAGTGCTAGAGGCCGGAACTATGGCTACACCTTC.

V is TRBV2 and J is TRBJ1-2; D call uncertain. V lost 10 bases to trimming and J lost 3 bases, with 18 bases between them. This CDR3 is built from 14 residues. Germline V gene sequence: CDR1 SNHLY, CDR2 FYNNEI. For the CDR3, the DNA is TGTGCCACCGTAGCTTCCGTGTTTGACTATGGCTACACCTTC. Residues: CATVASVFDYGYTF.

This clonotype was counted a few times. This chain uses TRBV9 with TRBJ1-6; D not certain. This CDR3 region has 16 residues. Germline CDR1 reads SGDLS; CDR2 reads YYNGEE. V dropped 3 bases and J dropped 0 bases, with 10 bases sitting between them. The CDR3 bases are TGTGCCAGCAGCGGGGCACGGGGCTCCTATAATTCACCCCTCCACTTT. This codes for CASSGARGSYNSPLHF.

The V call is TRBV6-6, the J call TRBJ1-1; 7 bases match TRBD1. Germline CDR1 reads MNHNY; CDR2 reads SVGAGI (reference sequence). The ends lost 7 bases at V and 4 bases at J; junction bases unmatched: 12. The CDR3 runs to 15 residues. The CDR3 coding sequence is TGTGCCAGCACCATACAGGGGCGAATGATCACTGAAGCTTTCTTT. Encoded protein: CASTIQGRMITEAFF.

This clonotype was seen only a few times. The rearrangement links TRBV4-1 to TRBJ1-6; weak D call: TRBD1 (5 bases). Germline V gene lookup returns CDR1 MGHRA and CDR2 YSYEKL. The V end lost 1 base, the J end lost 3 bases, and 19 bases lay between the germline ends. This CDR3 contains 19 residues. DNA for the CDR3: TGCGCCAGCAGCCAAGCGGCGTATAGGGGCAGACTCTATAATTCACCCCTCCACTTT. It codes for CASSQAAYRGRLYNSPLHF.

The chain combines TRBV28 with TRBJ1-1, with D possibly being TRBD1 (6 bases). Germline CDR1 MDHEN, CDR2 SYDVKM. Trimming left V 3 bases short and J 4 bases short, with 15 bases between. The CDR3 consists of 15 residues. Written as DNA, the CDR3 is TGTGCCAGCAGTTTCACAGGGAGCCTTATCACTGAAGCTTTCTTT. This translates into CASSFTGSLITEAFF.

The chain employs TRBV6-5 and TRBJ1-1, with a tentative D call TRBD1 (6 bases). There are 11 residues in the CDR3. Trimming left V 11 bases short and J 11 bases short, with 18 bases between. The germline gives CDR1 MNHEY, CDR2 SVGAGI. CDR3 in amino acids: CACHQGFDAFF. In DNA, the CDR3 is TGTGCCTGTCATCAGGGGTTCGACGCTTTCTTT.

There are a few counts of this clonotype. The CDR3 coding sequence is TGTGCCATCAGGACGGAGGATCAGCCCCAGCATTTT. It is translated as CAIRTEDQPQHF. The rearrangement uses TRBV10-3 and TRBJ1-5; D not resolved. CDR1 and CDR2 from the germline V gene are ENHRY and SYGVKD. The CDR3 totals 12 residues. The V end lost 6 bases, the J end lost 5 bases, and 8 bases lay between the germline ends.

This clonotype was detected a few times. The genes are TRBV7-3 and TRBJ1-1; TRBD1 is a possible D gene (5 bases). The CDR3 covers 15 residues. The germline CDR1 and CDR2 sequences are SGHTA and FQGTGA. V gave up 5 bases and J gave up 0 bases, with 13 bases separating them. The CDR3 region is CASSPQGPMNTEAFF. CDR3 sequence (DNA): TGTGCCAGCAGCCCCCAGGGACCTATGAACACTGAAGCTTTCTTT.

The chain uses TRBV20-1 and TRBJ1-6; the match to TRBD1 covers 10 bases. V dropped 1 base and J dropped 7; count of bases not matched to a gene: 1. The germline V gene encodes CDR1 DFQATT and CDR2 SNEGSKA (reference sequence). This CDR3 spans 14 amino acids. The CDR3 region is CSARGDRGNSPLHF. The CDR3 DNA sequence: TGCAGTGCTAGAGGGGACAGGGGAAATTCACCCCTCCACTTT.

The chain employs TRBV29-1 and TRBJ1-1; D possibly corresponds to TRBD1 (5 bases). This CDR3 spans 13 amino acids. Germline V lookup: CDR1 SQVTM, CDR2 ANQGSEA. Trimming shortened V by 1 base and J by 4 bases, and 10 bases separated the two germline ends. CDR3: CSVEVGGGTEAFF. The CDR3 coding sequence is TGCAGCGTTGAAGTCGGGGGAGGCACTGAAGCTTTCTTT.

The rearrangement uses TRBV20-1 and TRBJ1-2; perhaps TRBD1 as D (5 bases). V gave up 0 bases and J gave up 4 bases, with 15 bases separating them. Germline CDR1 reads DFQATT; CDR2 reads SNEGSKA (reference sequence). The CDR3 has 15 amino acids. The CDR3 region is CSARELLGRGYGYTF. The CDR3 DNA follows: TGCAGTGCTAGAGAGCTCTTGGGACGGGGCTATGGCTACACCTTC.

The CDR3 DNA reads TGTGCCACCTCCCTCTCCATGTGCTGTTTGGGCCTCACTGAAGCTTTCTTT. Protein: CATSLSMCCLGLTEAFF. This chain links TRBV24-1 with TRBJ1-1; D uncertain. Per the germline V gene, CDR1 is KGHDR and CDR2 is SFDVKD. The CDR3 runs to 17 residues. The V gene lost 9 bases and the J gene lost 4 bases, with 26 bases spanning the gap.

The CDR3 spells CASRDPTLREKLFF. DNA of the CDR3: TGTGCCAGCAGAGATCCTACCTTGAGGGAAAAACTGTTTTTT. This chain connects TRBV21-1 to TRBJ1-4. TRBV21-1 is assigned pseudogene status. There are 14 residues in the CDR3.